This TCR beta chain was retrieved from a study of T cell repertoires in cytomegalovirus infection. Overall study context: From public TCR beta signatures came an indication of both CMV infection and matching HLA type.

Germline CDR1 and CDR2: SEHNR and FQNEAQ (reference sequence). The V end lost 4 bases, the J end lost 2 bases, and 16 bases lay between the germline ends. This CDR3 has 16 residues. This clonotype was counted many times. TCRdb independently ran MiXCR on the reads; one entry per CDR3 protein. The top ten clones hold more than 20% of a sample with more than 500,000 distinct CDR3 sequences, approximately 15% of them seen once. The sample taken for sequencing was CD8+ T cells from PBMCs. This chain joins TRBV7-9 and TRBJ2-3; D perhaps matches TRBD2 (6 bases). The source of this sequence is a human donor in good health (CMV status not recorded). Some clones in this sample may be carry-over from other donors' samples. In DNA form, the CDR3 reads TGTGCCAGCAGCTCCACCGGACTACCTGACACAGATACGCAGTATTTT. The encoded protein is CASSSTGLPDTDTQYF.